This TCR beta chain was documented in a study of cytomegalovirus exposure and HLA in healthy donors. V lost 0 bases, J lost 8 bases, and 15 bases lay in between. The CDR3 contains 15 residues. Germline V gives CDR1 SGDLS, CDR2 YYNGEE. This clone was counted a few times. PCR involved 60 Vbeta and 13 Jbeta primers. This table comes from immunoSEQ multiplex PCR, and its TCRdb copy is limited to in-frame clones, with some not included. The table shows 150,000 to 200,000 clones, with 80% occurring only once. Material: PBMCs. The chain employs TRBV9 and TRBJ2-1, with TRBD2 as a possible D gene (7 bases). This clonotype was obtained from a man in his late teens or twenties in good health and CMV-seropositive. CDR3: CASSVEGGGAHEQFF. DNA for the CDR3: TGTGCCAGCAGCGTAGAAGGTGGGGGGGCCCATGAGCAGTTCTTC.